A selection of T cell receptor beta chains follows, all from one sample in a study of response to subunit inactivated influenza vaccine. TCRdb re-called the RT-PCR reads with MiXCR, one entry per CDR3 protein. The sample consists of hundreds of thousands of distinct CDR3 sequences, under 20% of them appearing once. Source: PBMCs from blood, taken roughly 5 days after vaccination. Every receptor here comes from a man aged 50 to 59 who received an inactivated influenza vaccine. Each CDR3 is given without its conserved first and last residue. Fields, in order: clone size, CDR3 length, V gene, CDR3 protein. Expanded clones are given a class, and other clones once, few, many or no size at all.

abundance: few
len: 14
v_gene: TRBV24-1
CDR3aa: ATSDSSGGFDNEQF

abundance: few
len: 11
v_gene: TRBV7-6
CDR3aa: ASSSVELYEQY

abundance: few
len: 10
v_gene: TRBV12-3/TRBV12-4
CDR3aa: ASSLVRVGYT

abundance: -
len: 13
v_gene: TRBV7-9
CDR3aa: SSSLMGDHTYEQF

abundance: few
len: 14
v_gene: TRBV3-1
CDR3aa: ASSQPGTVSYNEQF

abundance: -
len: 14
v_gene: TRBV4-3
CDR3aa: ASSHGTSGSTDTQY

abundance: few
len: 12
v_gene: TRBV10-3
CDR3aa: AISEGISNQPQH

abundance: many
len: 11
v_gene: TRBV12-3/TRBV12-4
CDR3aa: ASSFGEVYEQY

abundance: few
len: 14
v_gene: TRBV5-1
CDR3aa: ASSSTGTGMAEKLF

abundance: many
len: 12
v_gene: TRBV28
CDR3aa: ASSSTGTGNTIY

abundance: many
len: 13
v_gene: TRBV4-2
CDR3aa: ASSQEAGGNSPLH

abundance: -
len: 14
v_gene: TRBV7-8
CDR3aa: ASSQMGLAVKETQY

abundance: -
len: 12
v_gene: TRBV12-3/TRBV12-4
CDR3aa: ASSLSRARTEAF

abundance: -
len: 11
v_gene: TRBV6-6
CDR3aa: ASSRQAPDTQY

abundance: few
len: 12
v_gene: TRBV24-1
CDR3aa: AIEGGSSYNEQF

abundance: -
len: 13
v_gene: TRBV5-1
CDR3aa: ASSSGQRLQETQY